The 17 T cell receptor beta chains below come from one sample, sequenced in a study of blood T cell repertoires in COVID-19. This table comes from immunoSEQ multiplex PCR, and its TCRdb copy is limited to in-frame clones, with some not included. Of about 160,000 clones in the sample, 82% were seen once. Input material: peripheral blood. The receptors come from a woman aged 35 to 49 with COVID-19, enrolled during active disease.

The V call is TRBV28, the J call TRBJ2-7; 11 nucleotides match TRBD1. This CDR3 region has 14 residues. Unmatched junction bases numbered 4, after V lost 7 bases and J lost 2 bases. The germline V gene has CDR1 MDHEN and CDR2 SYDVKM. The CDR3 is CASTRDRGTYEQYF. The CDR3 region has the DNA TGTGCCAGCACCCGGGACAGGGGGACCTACGAGCAGTACTTC.

The V gene is TRBV28, the J gene TRBJ2-7; TRBD1 matches at 8 bases. This CDR3 has 12 residues. Losses at the gene ends were 7 bases for V and 2 bases for J; bases not matched to a gene: 1. Germline CDR1 reads MDHEN; CDR2 reads SYDVKM. In nucleotides, the CDR3 is TGTGCCAGCACAGGGGGCCCCTACGAGCAGTACTTC. It specifies CASTGGPYEQYF. Full variable domain (missing parts from reference TRBV28 and TRBJ2-7): DVKVTQSSRYLVKRTGEKVFLECVQDMDHENMFWYRQDPGLGLRLIYFSYDVKMKEKGDIPEGYSVSREKKERFSLILESASTNQTSMYLCASTGGPYEQYFGPGTRLTVT.

The V gene is TRBV11-2, the J gene TRBJ1-1, with D possibly TRBD1 on 5 matching bases. V was shortened by 1 base and J by 1 base, with 13 bases between the two germline ends. CDR3 size: 16 residues. Germline CDR1 and CDR2: SGHAT and FQNNGV. The CDR3 nucleotides are TGTGCCAGCAGCTTAGGGGAGGGGACCTGGAACACTGAAGCTTTCTTT. It yields the protein CASSLGEGTWNTEAFF. The variable domain in full, with the rest retrieved from reference TRBV11-2 and TRBJ1-1, is EAGVAQSPRYKIIEKRQSVAFWCNPISGHATLYWYQQILGQGPKLLIQFQNNGVVDDSQLPKDRFSAERLKGVDSTLKIQPAKLEDSAVYLCASSLGEGTWNTEAFFGQGTRLTVV.

V and J are TRBV5-6 and TRBJ2-1; weak D call: TRBD1 (6 bases). Germline assignment: CDR1 SGHDT and CDR2 YYEEEE. The CDR3 has 13 residues. V lost 4 bases to trimming and J lost 15 bases, with 20 bases between them. This CDR3 reads CASSLRGRDRWFF. DNA for the CDR3: TGTGCCAGCAGCCTCAGGGGACGGGATAGGTGGTTCTTC.

This clone has only one observation. The rearrangement joins TRBV2 to TRBJ1-6, with D perhaps matching TRBD1 (5 bases). This CDR3 contains 14 residues. V lost 5 bases to trimming and J lost 8 bases, with 13 bases between them. CDR1 and CDR2 (germline): SNHLY, FYNNEI. The CDR3: CASSSQGIDSPLHF. The CDR3 region has the DNA TGTGCCAGCAGTTCTCAGGGAATTGATTCACCCCTCCACTTT.

In its sample, this clone was seen once. V is TRBV24-1 and J is TRBJ2-3, with a weak D call TRBD1 (5 bases). The germline gives CDR1 KGHDR, CDR2 SFDVKD. V was shortened by 3 bases and J by 4 bases, with 22 bases between the two germline ends. The CDR3 contains 18 residues. This CDR3 is CATSDRGLWGSISDTQYF. DNA of the CDR3: TGTGCCACCAGTGATAGGGGCCTGTGGGGCTCGATTTCAGATACGCAGTATTTT.

A single count supports this clone. The chain has TRBV14 and TRBJ1-1; D is possibly TRBD1 (5 bases). This CDR3 is built from 17 residues. With 0 bases removed from V and 2 bases from J, the gap between germline ends came to 16 bases. Germline V CDR1 and CDR2: SGHDN, FVKESK. DNA of the CDR3: TGTGCCAGCAGCCAAGAGGGGCAAGGTTGGGCTAACACTGAAGCTTTCTTT. Protein sequence: CASSQEGQGWANTEAFF.

The sample holds a few counts of this clone. The chain's CDR3 is CASKLQGNYGYTF. CDR3 in DNA: TGTGCCAGCAAGCTACAGGGAAACTATGGCTACACCTTC. This chain joins TRBV2 and TRBJ1-2; a possible D gene is TRBD1 (6 bases). The germline V and J ends were trimmed by 7 bases and 2 bases, with 11 bases remaining between them. This CDR3 spans 13 amino acids. In germline, CDR1 is SNHLY, CDR2 FYNNEI.

V gene TRBV1 combines with J gene TRBJ2-5; TRBD2 reflects the table's D call only, with no check against the DNA. TRBV1 is a pseudogene. There are 17 residues in the CDR3. CDR3 bases: TGCACCACCAGCCAAGCCTCATGGGGGGGGGCGAGGGAGACCCAGTACTTC. Translated, it gives CTTSQASWGGARETQYF.

V usage is TRBV28 and J usage is TRBJ1-6; D not resolved. Trimming pared 8 bases from V and 6 bases from J, leaving 11 bases between. Germline V CDR1 and CDR2: MDHEN, SYDVKM. The CDR3 loop spans 13 amino acids. DNA for the CDR3: TGTGCCAGCGTGGGCAGGATTAATTCACCCCTCCACTTT. This encodes CASVGRINSPLHF.

This clone showed up just a few times. The chain links TRBV30 to TRBJ2-1; 10 bases are a match to TRBD2. The CDR3 loop spans 15 amino acids. Trimming cost V 5 bases and J 8 bases; bases outside gene matches: 12. Germline lookup yields CDR1 GTSNPN and CDR2 SVGIG (reference sequence). The CDR3 nucleotides read TGTGCCTGGCGAGGGGCTAGCGGGAGAAGGGATGAGCAGTTCTTC. This codes for CAWRGASGRRDEQFF.

Only one count was recorded for this clone. The CDR3 sequence: CAIEQLAGSGELFF. The CDR3 DNA is TGTGCCATCGAGCAACTAGCGGGTTCCGGGGAGCTGTTTTTT. V usage is TRBV10-3 and J usage is TRBJ2-2; 9 positions match TRBD2. This CDR3 has 14 amino acids. V shed 8 bases and J 6 bases; nucleotides not matched to a gene: 7. CDR1 and CDR2 from the germline V gene are ENHRY and SYGVKD.

The CDR3 nucleotides read TGTGCCAGCAGACGACTCGAGTCTCAGCCCCAGCATTTT. The encoded protein is CASRRLESQPQHF. The gene calls are TRBV27 and TRBJ1-5; D gene unclear. Trimming left V 6 bases short and J 6 bases short, with 12 bases between. CDR3 length equals 13 residues. CDR1 and CDR2 from the germline V gene are MNHEY and SMNVEV (reference sequence).

The chain joins TRBV30 to TRBJ2-7, with D possibly TRBD1 on 5 matching bases. The CDR3 runs to 12 residues. Trimming stripped 3 bases from V and 6 bases from J, with 12 bases between. Germline assignment: CDR1 GTSNPN and CDR2 SVGIG (reference sequence). As DNA, the CDR3 is TGTGCCTGGAGCATCATCAGGGTCGAGCAGTACTTC. This encodes CAWSIIRVEQYF.

The J gene is TRBJ1-2, the V gene TRBV2; D perhaps matches TRBD1 (6 bases). The CDR3 covers 11 residues. Deletions cut 6 bases from V and 6 bases from J, with 8 bases between. The V gene's germline CDR1 is SNHLY and CDR2 FYNNEI. CDR3 amino acids: CASRRTDGYTF. Here the CDR3 DNA reads TGTGCCAGCAGGAGGACAGATGGCTACACCTTC.

The genes are TRBV2 and TRBJ2-7, with D possibly matching TRBD1 (6 bases). In germline, CDR1 is SNHLY, CDR2 FYNNEI. The CDR3 contains 17 residues. V dropped 4 bases and J dropped 2 bases, with 21 bases sitting between them. CDR3 region: CASSGGRGRGVTYEQYF. CDR3 DNA sequence: TGTGCCAGCAGTGGGGGTCGGGGCAGGGGTGTCACCTACGAGCAGTACTTC.

The V call is TRBV2, the J call TRBJ1-2; the D gene is possibly TRBD1 (6 bases). Trimming cost V 6 bases and J 6 bases, with 17 bases left between them. CDR3 length: 14 residues. The germline V gene has CDR1 SNHLY and CDR2 FYNNEI. The CDR3, as DNA: TGTGCCAGCAGGCCTACGGGGGGGGCGAATGGCTACACCTTC. It yields the protein CASRPTGGANGYTF.